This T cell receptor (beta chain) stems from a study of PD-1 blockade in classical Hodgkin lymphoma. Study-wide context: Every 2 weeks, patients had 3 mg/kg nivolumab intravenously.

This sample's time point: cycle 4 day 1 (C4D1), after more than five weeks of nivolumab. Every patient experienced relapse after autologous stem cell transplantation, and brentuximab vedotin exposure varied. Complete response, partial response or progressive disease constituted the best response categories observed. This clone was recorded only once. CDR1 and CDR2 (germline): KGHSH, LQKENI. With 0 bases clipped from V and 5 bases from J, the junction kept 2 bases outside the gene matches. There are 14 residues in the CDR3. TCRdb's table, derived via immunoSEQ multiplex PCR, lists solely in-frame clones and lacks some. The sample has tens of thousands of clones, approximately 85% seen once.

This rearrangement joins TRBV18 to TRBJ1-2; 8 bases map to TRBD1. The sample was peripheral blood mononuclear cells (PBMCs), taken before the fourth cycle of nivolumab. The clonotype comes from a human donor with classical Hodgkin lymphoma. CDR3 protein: CASSPPTGVYGYTF. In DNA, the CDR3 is TGTGCCAGCTCACCACCGACAGGGGTTTATGGCTACACCTTC.